This T cell receptor (beta chain) was documented in a study of T cell responses to AZD1222 COVID-19 vaccine. The protocol was immunoSEQ multiplex PCR, while the TCRdb copy is restricted to in-frame clones and leaves out a portion. The sample carries 120,000 or so clones, 88% recorded once. Between the trimmed V and J ends, which lost 4 bases and 3 bases, there was a span of 16 bases. CDR1 and CDR2 (germline): MGHRA, YSYEKL. The CDR3 extends over 16 amino acids. The receptor's source is an adult in good health. Sequenced here: peripheral blood, sampled on day 0 of AZD1222 vaccination. The chain has TRBV4-1 and TRBJ2-1, with a weak D call TRBD2 (6 bases). CDR3 in amino acids: CASSPLSAGHYNEQFF. In DNA form, the CDR3 reads TGCGCCAGCAGCCCTCTGTCTGCGGGGCACTACAATGAGCAGTTCTTC.